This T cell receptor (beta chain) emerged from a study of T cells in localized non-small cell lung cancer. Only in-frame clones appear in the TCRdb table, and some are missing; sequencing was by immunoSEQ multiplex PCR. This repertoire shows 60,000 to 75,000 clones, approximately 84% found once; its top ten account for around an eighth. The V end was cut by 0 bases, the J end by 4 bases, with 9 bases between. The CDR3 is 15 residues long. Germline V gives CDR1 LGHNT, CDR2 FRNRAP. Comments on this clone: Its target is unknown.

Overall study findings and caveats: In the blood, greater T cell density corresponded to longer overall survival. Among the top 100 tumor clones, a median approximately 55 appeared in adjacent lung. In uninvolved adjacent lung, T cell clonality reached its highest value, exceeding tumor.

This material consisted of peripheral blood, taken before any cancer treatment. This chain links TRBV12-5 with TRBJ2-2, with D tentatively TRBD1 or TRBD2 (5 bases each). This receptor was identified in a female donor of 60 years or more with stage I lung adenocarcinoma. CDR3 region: CASGLVLGGTGELFF. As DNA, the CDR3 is TGTGCTAGTGGTTTGGTACTTGGGGGCACCGGGGAGCTGTTTTTT. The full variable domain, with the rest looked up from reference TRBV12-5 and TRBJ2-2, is DARVTQTPRHKVTEMGQEVTMRCQPILGHNTVFWYRQTMMQGLELLAYFRNRAPLDDSGMPKDRFSAEMPDATLATLKIQPSEPRDSAVYFCASGLVLGGTGELFFGEGSRLTVL.